A single sample is the source of the 26 T cell receptor beta chains below, sequenced in a study of shared clonotypes between healthy human individuals. Using immunoSEQ multiplex PCR, the repertoire was profiled, and TCRdb retains in-frame clones only, with some absent. The sample lists around 240,000 clones; 65% to 70% were seen once. Sample: memory CD4+ T cells sorted from blood. Subset described: CD45RA-negative fraction. These receptors were obtained from a man aged 25-45 years in good health.

As concerns this clone: The sample holds other DNA sequences that translate to the same CDR3. The chain recombines TRBV7-2 with TRBJ2-2; 9 bases line up with TRBD1. The CDR3 is made up of 15 amino acids. V shed 5 bases and J 3 bases; nucleotides not matched to a gene: 4. CDR1 is SGHTA and CDR2 is FQGNSA in the germline V gene. CDR3 sequence reads: CASSRDRVYTGELFF. The CDR3 region has the DNA TGTGCCAGCAGCCGGGACAGGGTCTACACCGGGGAGCTGTTTTTT.

The CDR3 sequence is CASSGGLAGNYNEQFF. The CDR3 coding sequence is TGTGCCAGCAGCGGGGGACTAGCGGGTAATTACAATGAGCAGTTCTTC. The V and J genes are TRBV5-6 and TRBJ2-1; 12 bases are a match to TRBD2. The ends lost 4 bases at V and 4 bases at J; junction bases unmatched: 6. Per the germline V gene, CDR1 is SGHDT and CDR2 is YYEEEE. The CDR3 spans 16 residues.

This chain links TRBV18 with TRBJ1-4; weak D call: TRBD1 (6 bases). Looked up from germline, CDR1 is KGHSH and CDR2 is LQKENI. The CDR3 contains 16 residues. V was cut by 3 bases and J by 4 bases, with 15 bases left in between. CDR3: CASSPQGQAVNEKLFF. Here the CDR3 DNA reads TGTGCCAGCTCACCCCAGGGGCAGGCCGTTAATGAAAAACTGTTTTTT.

This chain joins TRBV5-4 and TRBJ2-4, with D possibly TRBD1 on 5 matching bases. Germline-derived CDR1 and CDR2 are SGHNT and YYREEE (reference sequence). This CDR3 is 13 amino acids long. V was shortened by 0 bases and J by 7 bases, with 8 bases between the two germline ends. CDR3 protein: CASSLGPGNIQYF. CDR3 bases: TGTGCCAGCAGCTTGGGACCAGGGAACATTCAGTACTTC.

V and J are TRBV5-8 and TRBJ2-2; D is possibly TRBD2 (6 bases). This CDR3 spans 17 amino acids. Trimming stripped 5 bases from V and 0 bases from J, with 17 bases between. The germline V gene encodes CDR1 SGHTS and CDR2 YDEGEE. DNA of the CDR3: TGTGCCAGCAGACTCCCCCCGGGAGAGCCGAACACCGGGGAGCTGTTTTTT. It translates to CASRLPPGEPNTGELFF. Variable domain in full (rest from reference TRBV5-8 and TRBJ2-2): EAGVTQSPTHLIKTRGQQATLRCSPISGHTSVYWYQQALGLGLQFLLWYDEGEERNRGNFPPRFSGRQFPNYSSELNVNALELEDSALYLCASRLPPGEPNTGELFFGEGSRLTVL.

The V call is TRBV5-1, the J call TRBJ1-3; D remains ambiguous. Trimming left V 0 bases short and J 0 bases short, with 7 bases between. This CDR3 comprises 15 residues. CDR1 and CDR2 (germline): SGHRS, YFSETQ. The CDR3 bases are TGCGCCAGCAGCTTGGGGAGCAGCTCTGGAAACACCATATATTTT. Protein product: CASSLGSSSGNTIYF.

The count of this clone is one. The chain has TRBV5-1 and TRBJ2-1; no reliable D call. Germline-derived CDR1 and CDR2 are SGHRS and YFSETQ. Between the trimmed V and J ends, which lost 4 bases and 3 bases, there was a span of 11 bases. This CDR3 is 14 amino acids long. CDR3 residues: CASSPRMVYNEQFF. CDR3 in DNA: TGCGCCAGCAGCCCGAGGATGGTCTACAATGAGCAGTTCTTC.

In DNA, the CDR3 is TGTGCCAGCAGCGGGGGATACACTGAAGCTTTCTTT. Amino acid sequence: CASSGGYTEAFF. V and J are TRBV28 and TRBJ1-1; tentatively, D is TRBD1 (5 bases). V was trimmed by 6 bases and J by 3 bases, leaving 8 bases between them. The CDR3 sequence is 12 residues long. From germline, CDR1 is MDHEN and CDR2 SYDVKM.

This rearrangement joins TRBV18 to TRBJ2-6; 8 bases map to TRBD1. Germline loops: CDR1 KGHSH, CDR2 LQKENI. Unmatched junction bases numbered 7, after V lost 4 bases and J lost 11 bases. CDR3 length equals 14 residues. CDR3 DNA: TGTGCCAGCTCACTTCAAGGACAGGGCCACGTCCTGACTTTC. Amino acid sequence: CASSLQGQGHVLTF.

The V gene is TRBV19, the J gene TRBJ2-1; possibly TRBD1 or TRBD2 for D (5 bases each). This CDR3 region has 11 residues. The germline V gene has CDR1 LNHDA and CDR2 SQIVND (reference sequence). Trimming took off 4 bases at V and 10 bases at J, with 8 bases between the two ends. Written as DNA, the CDR3 is TGTGCCAGTAGTAGGGGACCCGAGCAGTTCTTC. Its protein is CASSRGPEQFF.

CDR3 residues: CASSLSSKQYF. In nucleotides, the CDR3 is TGTGCCAGCAGCCTTTCTAGTAAGCAGTACTTC. V gene TRBV6-1 combines with J gene TRBJ2-7; no definite D call. CDR1 MNHNS and CDR2 SASEGT come from the germline V gene. There are 11 residues in the CDR3. V dropped 6 bases and J dropped 8 bases, with 11 bases sitting between them.

This clone was counted only a few times. This rearrangement joins TRBV19 to TRBJ2-7, with 9 bases lining up with TRBD1. CDR3 length equals 16 residues. Germline V gene sequence: CDR1 LNHDA, CDR2 SQIVND (reference sequence). The trim removed 3 bases at V and 3 bases at J, leaving 9 bases unmatched. CDR3 amino acids: CASSILLGQGIYEQYF. CDR3 sequence (DNA): TGTGCCAGTAGTATCCTTTTAGGACAGGGGATCTACGAGCAGTACTTC.

In its sample, this clone was seen a few times. The rearrangement uses TRBV6-1 and TRBJ2-1; D uncertain. Trimming cost V 7 bases and J 8 bases, with 12 bases left between them. This CDR3 has 12 residues. CDR1 is MNHNS, CDR2 SASEGT, per germline. The CDR3 nucleotides are TGTGCCAGCATAAGTAGTCCCGATGAGCAGTTCTTC. Protein: CASISSPDEQFF.

Many counts were recorded for this clone. The V gene is TRBV29-1, the J gene TRBJ2-7; 9 bases align to TRBD1. Germline-derived CDR1 and CDR2 are SQVTM and ANQGSEA. The CDR3 covers 11 residues. The V segment lost 7 bases and the J segment 6 bases; nucleotides outside the gene matches: 4. The CDR3 is CSADRGGEQYF. The DNA of the CDR3 is TGCAGCGCGGACAGGGGAGGCGAGCAGTACTTC.

CDR3 protein: CASSYRDEQYF. The DNA for the CDR3 is TGTGCCAGCAGTTACAGGGACGAGCAGTACTTC. V gene TRBV28 combines with J gene TRBJ2-7, with D perhaps matching TRBD1 (6 bases). CDR3 length: 11 amino acids. Germline loops: CDR1 MDHEN, CDR2 SYDVKM. Trimming removed 4 bases at V and 5 bases at J, with 6 bases between.

The V call is TRBV5-1, the J call TRBJ2-1; D might be TRBD1 or TRBD2, each matching 6 bases. Trimming left V 4 bases short and J 8 bases short, with 19 bases between. Germline-derived CDR1 and CDR2 are SGHRS and YFSETQ. This CDR3 is built from 15 residues. The CDR3 spells CASSRRGANGDEQFF. The CDR3 DNA sequence: TGCGCCAGCAGCCGTAGGGGGGCCAATGGAGATGAGCAGTTCTTC. Looking up the rest from reference TRBV5-1 and TRBJ2-1 gives the full variable domain: KAGVTQTPRYLIKTRGQQVTLSCSPISGHRSVSWYQQTPGQGLQFLFEYFSETQRNKGNFPGRFSGRQFSNSRSEMNVSTLELGDSALYLCASSRRGANGDEQFFGPGTRLTVL.

The chain is built from TRBV6-6 and TRBJ2-1; TRBD2 matches at 8 bases. Germline V gene lookup returns CDR1 MNHNY and CDR2 SVGAGI (reference sequence). The CDR3 length is 12 residues. Trimming took 9 bases from V and 9 from J; bases not matched to a gene: 7. CDR3 DNA: TGTGCCAGTGGACTAGCCGCTGCTGAGCAGTTCTTC. Encoded protein: CASGLAAAEQFF.

The chain recombines TRBV18 with TRBJ2-5, with TRBD2 matching 9 bases. The germline gives CDR1 KGHSH, CDR2 LQKENI. This CDR3 spans 14 amino acids. V was clipped by 8 bases and J by 4 bases; unmatched bases: 8. The CDR3 DNA is TGTGCCAGCCGTAGCGGGAGCTCGGGAGAGACCCAGTACTTC. Its protein product is CASRSGSSGETQYF.

The rearrangement uses TRBV28 and TRBJ1-1; D unresolved. Germline V gene sequence: CDR1 MDHEN, CDR2 SYDVKM. V lost 3 bases and J lost 0, with 8 bases in between. The CDR3 sequence is 14 residues long. This chain's CDR3 is CASSLHIMNTEAFF. The CDR3 DNA reads as TGTGCCAGCAGTTTGCACATCATGAACACTGAAGCTTTCTTT.

As concerns this clone: A junction end diverges from the germline sequence, so it may reflect a read error. The rearrangement uses TRBV10-3 and TRBJ2-2; 12 bases agree with TRBD1. Germline V gene lookup returns CDR1 ENHRY and CDR2 SYGVKD. CDR3 size: 16 residues. The CDR3, as DNA: TGTGCCCTCAGTGGGGGGACAGGGGGCGGCACCGGGGAGCTGTTTTTT. Translation: CALSGGTGGGTGELFF.

This clone was counted once. The chain employs TRBV2 and TRBJ1-2; 9 nucleotides agree with TRBD1. Trimming cost V 5 bases and J 6 bases; bases outside gene matches: 7. CDR3 length equals 14 residues. Per the germline V gene, CDR1 is SNHLY and CDR2 is FYNNEI. CDR3 in amino acids: CASSRRTGEDGYTF. As DNA, the CDR3 is TGTGCCAGCAGTCGGAGGACAGGGGAGGATGGCTACACCTTC.

This chain joins TRBV6-5 and TRBJ2-7; the D is unclear. In germline, CDR1 is MNHEY, CDR2 SVGAGI. Trimming cost V 6 bases and J 0 bases, with 9 bases left between them. The CDR3 covers 13 residues. CDR3 residues: CASSPPGSYEQYF. CDR3 DNA sequence: TGTGCCAGCAGCCCGCCTGGCTCCTACGAGCAGTACTTC.

The CDR3 bases are TGTGCCAGCAGCTTGGACAGTGATACGCAGTATTTT. This gives the protein CASSLDSDTQYF. The rearrangement uses TRBV5-4 and TRBJ2-3; unclear D gene. CDR3 length equals 12 residues. CDR1 and CDR2 from the germline V gene are SGHNT and YYREEE (reference sequence). Trimming removed 0 bases from V and 6 bases from J, with 5 bases in between.

This clone occurred once. The chain combines TRBV9 with TRBJ1-4, with 7 nucleotides matching TRBD1. CDR3 length: 17 residues. V lost 4 bases to trimming and J lost 4 bases; unmatched junction nucleotides: 13. From germline, CDR1 is SGDLS and CDR2 YYNGEE. In DNA form, the CDR3 reads TGTGCCAGCAGCCCAACAGGGGCGGGGGGATTTAATGAAAAACTGTTTTTT. Its translation: CASSPTGAGGFNEKLFF.

As to this clone: A read error may produce the germline difference seen at one junction end. The chain uses TRBV18 and TRBJ1-2; 9 bases are shared with TRBD1. Per the germline V gene, CDR1 is KGHSH and CDR2 is LQKENI. This CDR3 region has 14 residues. CDR3 protein: CASSPGRDRDGHTF. The CDR3 DNA reads TGTGCCAGCTCACCGGGCCGGGACAGGGATGGCCACACCTTC.

To note about this clone: At the DNA level, this CDR3 is encoded by other sequences in the same sample as well. The chain couples TRBV2 to TRBJ2-7, with D perhaps TRBD1 or TRBD2 (5 bases each). CDR3 length: 12 residues. V was cut by 3 bases and J by 4 bases, with 7 bases left in between. In germline, CDR1 is SNHLY, CDR2 FYNNEI. In DNA, the CDR3 is TGTGCCAGCAGTGATGGGGGATACGAGCAGTACTTC. Its protein is CASSDGGYEQYF.